This TCR beta chain is drawn from a study of identifying expanded T cells in peripheral blood (dated by TCRdb to about 2019). Background for the entire study: Four technical replicates, made by sequencing separate aliquots from the same pool of genomic DNA, were compared pairwise.

The CDR3, from cysteine to phenylalanine, totals 16 residues. Only the CDR3 portion is preserved as DNA: 48 bases, with reading frame beginning at the first base. CDR1 and CDR2 (SSHAT, FNYEAQ) derive from the germline V gene (reference sequence). A remark on this clone: Its binding antigen is unknown. The junction differs from germline at one of its ends, possibly a read error.

Study-wide findings and limitations: In all healthy donors, the variance in clone template counts between samples taken around two weeks apart rose significantly as total template count increased. Both the number of clones called differentially abundant and the false-positive rate were significantly reduced by the beta-binomial model across all healthy-donor time intervals. The authors expected biological variance in healthy repertoires might increase further over much longer intervals such as months to years. Roughly 1.2 differentially abundant clones were flagged by the binomial model between technical replicates, whereas about 16 and 20 were flagged over around two weeks and four weeks, respectively.

TCRbeta CDR3 regions were profiled by bias-controlled multiplex PCR amplification of genomic DNA with the immunoSEQ Assay. The source study handled its data this way. The absolute abundance of each unique TCRbeta CDR3 region was quantified after sequences were collapsed and filtered. Differential abundance was assessed using a binomial (Fisher-equivalent) model and a beta-binomial model in which time-dependent variance fitted from healthy donors was added. Clones with fewer than 5 combined templates were excluded, and clones with Benjamini-Hochberg FDR below 0.01 were called differentially abundant. Beta-binomial variance was modeled as a function of total template count across the two samples using the form v = (b*log(k)+a)^2. TCRdb re-hosts the immuneACCESS table, in-frame sequences only. Its copies lack some clones; in the studies checked, an unresolved V gene accounts for under half of them, and the cause for the rest is not known. V and J calls and clone size come straight from that table; D and trimming were deduced from the DNA. This sample gives 81,000 or so clones in total; over 80% of them show up just once. The top ten clones comprise about 20% of the sample.

During the collection period, no infections or other immune events were recorded for the healthy donors. Time-dependent variance in a beta-binomial model of T-cell clone differential abundance was calibrated using healthy-donor blood repertoires as a training cohort. The training cohort was composed of roughly ten healthy donors, 3 female and 7 male. An age range of about 25 to 64 years, with an average of about 43 years, was recorded for the donors. Whole blood from each healthy donor was obtained from a commercial supplier and was collected at three time points two to three weeks apart. For immunosequencing, genomic DNA was extracted from whole blood that had not been sorted.

Rearrangement joined TRBV7-7 to TRBJ2-1; 9 bases in the junction line up with TRBD2. This sequence originates from a person aged 18-70 years in good health. The sequencing sample was made of blood. The nucleotide sequence reads TGTGCTAGCAGCTTAGCGGCGGGAGGGCCCTACAATGAGCAGTTCTTC. Translated, it reads CASSLAAGGPYNEQFF. The full variable domain, with segments outside the CDR3 supplied by the reference TRBV7-7 and TRBJ2-1 proteins, appears as GAGVSQSPRYKVTKRGQDVTLRCDPISSHATLYWYQQALGQGPEFLTYFNYEAQPDKSGLPSDRFSAERPEGSISTLTIQRTEQRDSAMYRCASSLAAGGPYNEQFFGPGTRLTVL.